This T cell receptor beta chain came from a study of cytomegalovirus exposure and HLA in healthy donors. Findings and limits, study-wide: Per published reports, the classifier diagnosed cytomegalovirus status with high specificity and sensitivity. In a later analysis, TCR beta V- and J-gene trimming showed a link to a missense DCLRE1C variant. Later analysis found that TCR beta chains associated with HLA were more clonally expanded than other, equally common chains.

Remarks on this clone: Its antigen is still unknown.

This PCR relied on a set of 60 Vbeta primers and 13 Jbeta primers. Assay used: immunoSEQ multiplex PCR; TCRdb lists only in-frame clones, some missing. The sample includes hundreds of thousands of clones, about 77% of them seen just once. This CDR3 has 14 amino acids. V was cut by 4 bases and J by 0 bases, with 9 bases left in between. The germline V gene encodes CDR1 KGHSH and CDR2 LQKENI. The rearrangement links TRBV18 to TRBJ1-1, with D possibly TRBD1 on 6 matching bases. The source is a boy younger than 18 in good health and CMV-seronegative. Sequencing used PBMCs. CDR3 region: CASSRTALNTEAFF. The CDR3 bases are TGTGCCAGCTCACGGACAGCCCTGAACACTGAAGCTTTCTTT.